The 4 T cell receptor beta chains reported below all come from one sample, sequenced in a study of blood T cells in healthy people across ages (dated by TCRdb to the mid-2010s). Library preparation employed 5' RACE. TCRdb shows the sequencer as Illumina HiSeq 2500. A second PCR of about 6 to 11 cycles was performed with a sample-barcoded 5' primer and a J-beta primer mix. The public reads were run again by TCRdb, first through fastp at Q25 and then through MiXCR, and only productive beta chains were kept. CDR3 protein duplicates are merged, each entry listing the most common genes and DNA. The sample table holds some 1.5 million distinct CDR3 sequences, of which roughly 28% were seen once. Jointly, the top ten make up 6.5% to 8.5% of the sample. The sequencing input was blood. These receptors all stem from a woman in her twenties or thirties in good health.

The chain recombines TRBV5-5 with TRBJ2-2; D unclear. Trimming stripped 1 base from V and 1 base from J, with 8 bases between. CDR3 length: 15 residues. The germline CDR1 and CDR2 sequences are SGHKS and YYEKEE (reference sequence). CDR3 coding DNA: TGTGCCAGCAGCTTGTTGGTCGGGAACACCGGGGAGCTGTTTTTT. Residues: CASSLLVGNTGELFF.

The chain uses TRBV19 and TRBJ2-6, with D hard to call. V was clipped by 1 base and J by 0 bases, with 4 bases between them. CDR1 and CDR2 (germline): LNHDA, SQIVND (reference sequence). This CDR3 spans 15 amino acids. DNA for the CDR3: TGTGCCAGTAGTATAGGCCTCTCTGGGGCCAACGTCCTGACTTTC. Translation: CASSIGLSGANVLTF.

This clonotype was counted between two and nine times. V is TRBV5-1 and J is TRBJ2-2, with a tentative D call TRBD1 (5 bases). CDR3 length: 14 residues. In germline, CDR1 is SGHRS, CDR2 YFSETQ. The ends were cut back, 2 bases at V and 3 bases at J, with 8 bases in the middle. The CDR3 nucleotides are TGCGCCAGCAGCTTAGGGGCGGACACCGGGGAGCTGTTTTTT. It codes for CASSLGADTGELFF.

Concerning this clonotype itself: This sequence may be a read error, since a much larger clone differs from it by one base. The chain links TRBV12-3 or TRBV12-4 to TRBJ2-7, with D uncertain. This CDR3 has 13 amino acids. CDR3 residues: CACSFGTKDEQYF. Written as DNA, the CDR3 is TGTGCCTGCAGTTTTGGAACCAAGGACGAGCAGTACTTC.